A single sample gave rise to the 9 T cell receptor beta chains below, sequenced in a study of blood T cell repertoires in COVID-19. TCRdb keeps only in-frame clones here, not all; method: immunoSEQ multiplex PCR. This sample has approximately 210,000 clones, with 70% to 90% found just once. The sample taken for sequencing was peripheral blood. The receptors here all came from a woman in her forties or fifties with active or convalescent COVID-19.

This sequence joins TRBV7-9 and TRBJ2-2; 7 bases map to TRBD2. The CDR3 has 16 amino acids. V trimming: 6 bases; J trimming: 7 bases; junction bases outside the gene matches: 14. Germline V gene data show CDR1 as SEHNR and CDR2 as FQNEAQ (reference sequence). The DNA of the CDR3 is TGTGCCAGCAGATCTTCTAGCGCCCCGGGGGGCGGGGAGCTGTTTTTT. Encoded protein: CASRSSSAPGGGELFF.

The V gene is TRBV2, the J gene TRBJ2-4; TRBD2 is a possible D gene (6 bases). The CDR3 runs to 14 residues. CDR1 SNHLY and CDR2 FYNNEI come from the germline V gene. Trimming removed 3 bases at V and 6 bases at J, with 12 bases between. The CDR3 DNA sequence: TGTGCCAGCAGTGAGGGTTTCGGGGGAAACATTCAGTACTTC. This codes for CASSEGFGGNIQYF.

The chain links TRBV21-1 to TRBJ1-5. TRBV21-1 is noted as a pseudogene. The CDR3 runs 14 residues. Written as DNA, the CDR3 is TGTGCCAGCAGCAAAGGCCCCACTTGGCAGCCCCAGCATTTT. Translated, it gives CASSKGPTWQPQHF.

This CDR3 is CASSLSLVADTQYF. For the CDR3, the DNA is TGCGCCAGCAGCTTGAGTCTAGTCGCAGATACGCAGTATTTT. V and J are TRBV5-1 and TRBJ2-3; D not resolved. This CDR3 has 14 residues. V was clipped by 1 base and J by 4 bases, with 10 bases between them. CDR1 SGHRS and CDR2 YFSETQ come from the germline V gene.

V and J are TRBV10-3 and TRBJ1-2, with D possibly TRBD1 on 6 matching bases. V lost 7 bases and J 3 bases, leaving 9 bases between the germline ends. Germline V gene data show CDR1 as ENHRY and CDR2 as SYGVKD. This CDR3 contains 12 residues. DNA of the CDR3: TGTGCCATCAAGGCAGGGGACTATGGCTACACCTTC. It translates to CAIKAGDYGYTF.

V gene TRBV13 combines with J gene TRBJ1-5, with D perhaps matching TRBD1 (6 bases). The germline V and J ends were trimmed by 4 bases and 3 bases, with 13 bases remaining between them. This CDR3 region has 15 residues. The germline gives CDR1 PRHDT, CDR2 FYEKMQ (reference sequence). CDR3: CASSSSQGTNQPQHF. The CDR3, as DNA: TGTGCCAGCAGCTCCTCACAGGGAACCAATCAGCCCCAGCATTTT.

This chain uses TRBV6-6 with TRBJ2-1; 7 positions match TRBD1. CDR1 is MNHNY, CDR2 SVGAGI, per germline (reference sequence). Trimming removed 5 bases from V and 4 bases from J; junction bases left unmatched: 11. The CDR3 has 16 amino acids. As DNA, the CDR3 is TGTGCCAGCAGTCCCGAGGGGGCGGCAGCATACAATGAGCAGTTCTTC. Amino acid sequence: CASSPEGAAAYNEQFF.

The genes are TRBV2 and TRBJ1-5, with 8 bases that match TRBD1. The CDR3 sequence is 14 residues long. With 7 bases clipped from V and 5 bases from J, the junction kept 7 bases outside the gene matches. Germline CDR1 and CDR2: SNHLY and FYNNEI. The CDR3 DNA follows: TGTGCCAGCACCGCGGACAGGGTTTATCAGCCCCAGCATTTT. As protein: CASTADRVYQPQHF.

This chain joins TRBV6-1 and TRBJ2-7; TRBD1 agrees at 9 bases. Trimming cost V 2 bases and J 5 bases; bases outside gene matches: 10. The CDR3 covers 16 residues. Germline CDR1 is MNHNS and CDR2 is SASEGT. The CDR3 region is CASSEKDGQGNHEQYV. In DNA form, the CDR3 reads TGTGCCAGCAGTGAAAAAGACGGACAGGGGAACCACGAGCAGTACGTC.